The clone carrying this T cell receptor (beta chain) has just one count. Measured with immunoSEQ multiplex PCR; TCRdb has only the in-frame clones, and not every one. The data hold roughly 300,000 clones, with just over 90% observed a single time. Germline V gene sequence: CDR1 SNHLY, CDR2 FYNNEI. The CDR3 extends over 19 amino acids. Trimming removed 2 bases at V and 0 bases at J, with 20 bases between. The data belong to a study of blood T cell repertoires in COVID-19. The material sequenced was peripheral blood. This receptor was taken from a woman in her 30s with COVID-19, enrolled during active disease. This chain uses TRBV2 with TRBJ1-5; TRBD1 is a possible D gene (6 bases). CDR3 nucleotides: TGTGCCAGCAGTGAACAAAACACAGGGTGGGGGAATAGCAATCAGCCCCAGCATTTT. Encoded protein: CASSEQNTGWGNSNQPQHF.